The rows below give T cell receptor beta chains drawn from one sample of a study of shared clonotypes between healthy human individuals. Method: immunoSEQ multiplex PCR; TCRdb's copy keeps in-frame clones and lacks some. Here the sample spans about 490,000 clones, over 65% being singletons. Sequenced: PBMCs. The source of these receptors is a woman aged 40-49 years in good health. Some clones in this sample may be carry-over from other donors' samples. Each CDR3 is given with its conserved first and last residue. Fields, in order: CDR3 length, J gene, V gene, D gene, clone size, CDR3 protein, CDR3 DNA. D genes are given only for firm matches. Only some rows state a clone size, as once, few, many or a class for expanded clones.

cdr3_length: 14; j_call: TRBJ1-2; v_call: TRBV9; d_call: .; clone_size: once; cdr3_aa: CASSVEAGSAGYTF; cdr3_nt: TGTGCCAGCAGCGTAGAGGCAGGATCCGCTGGCTACACCTTC
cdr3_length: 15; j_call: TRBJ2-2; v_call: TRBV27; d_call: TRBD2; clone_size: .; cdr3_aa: CASSLSGRAFGELFF; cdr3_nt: TGTGCCAGCAGCCTGAGCGGGAGGGCCTTCGGGGAGCTGTTTTTT
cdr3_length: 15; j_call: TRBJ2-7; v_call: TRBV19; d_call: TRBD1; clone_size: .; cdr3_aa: CASSPARDRTGEQYF; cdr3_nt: TGTGCCAGTAGCCCTGCCCGGGACAGGACGGGCGAGCAGTACTTC
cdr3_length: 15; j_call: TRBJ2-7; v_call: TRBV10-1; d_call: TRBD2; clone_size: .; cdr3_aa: CAITPRASGRNEQYF; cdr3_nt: TGCGCCATCACGCCCCGGGCTAGCGGGAGAAACGAGCAGTACTTC
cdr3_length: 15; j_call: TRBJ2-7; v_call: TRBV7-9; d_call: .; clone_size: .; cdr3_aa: CASSLASGRFYEQYF; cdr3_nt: TGTGCCAGCAGCTTAGCGTCAGGGAGGTTCTACGAGCAGTACTTC
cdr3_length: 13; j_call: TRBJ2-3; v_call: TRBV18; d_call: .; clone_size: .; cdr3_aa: CASSPVLRDTQYF; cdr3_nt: TGTGCCAGCTCACCAGTCTTGCGAGATACGCAGTATTTT
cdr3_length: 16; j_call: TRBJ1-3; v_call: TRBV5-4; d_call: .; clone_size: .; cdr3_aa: CASSAGTPSSGNTIYF; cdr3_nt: TGTGCCAGCAGCGCCGGGACGCCGAGCTCTGGAAACACCATATATTTT
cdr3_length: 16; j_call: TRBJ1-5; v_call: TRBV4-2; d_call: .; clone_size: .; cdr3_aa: CASSQPGAGGNQPQHF; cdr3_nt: TGTGCCAGCAGCCAACCGGGAGCCGGGGGTAATCAGCCCCAGCATTTT
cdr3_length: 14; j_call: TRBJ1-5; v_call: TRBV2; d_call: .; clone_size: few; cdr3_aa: CASSFDISNQPQHF; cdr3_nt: TGTGCCAGCAGTTTCGACATAAGCAATCAGCCCCAGCATTTT
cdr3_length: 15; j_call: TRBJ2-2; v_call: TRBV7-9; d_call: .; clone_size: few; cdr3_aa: CASSDIRAGTGELFF; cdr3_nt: TGTGCCAGCAGCGATATTAGGGCAGGGACCGGGGAGCTGTTTTTT
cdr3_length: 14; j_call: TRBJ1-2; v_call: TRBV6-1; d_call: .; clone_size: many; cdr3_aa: CASNGRSPNYGYTF; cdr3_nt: TGTGCCAGCAACGGGAGGAGTCCTAACTATGGCTACACCTTC
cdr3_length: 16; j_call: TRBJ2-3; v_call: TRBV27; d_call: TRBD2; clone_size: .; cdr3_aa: CASSLRAGGPWDTQYF; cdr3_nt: TGTGCCAGCAGTTTAAGAGCGGGAGGGCCATGGGATACGCAGTATTTT
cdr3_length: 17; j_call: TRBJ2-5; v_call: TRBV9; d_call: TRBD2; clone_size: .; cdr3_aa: CASSPPTGSGIGETQYF; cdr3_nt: TGTGCCAGCAGCCCACCCACAGGTAGCGGGATAGGAGAGACCCAGTACTTC
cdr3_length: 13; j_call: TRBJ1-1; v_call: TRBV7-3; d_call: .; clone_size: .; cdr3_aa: CASSLTGQLEAFF; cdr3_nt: TGTGCCAGCAGCTTAACCGGACAGCTTGAAGCTTTCTTT
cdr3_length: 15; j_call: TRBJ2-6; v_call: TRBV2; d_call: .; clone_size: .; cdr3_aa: CASSLRGSGANVLTF; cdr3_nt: TGTGCCAGCAGTTTGAGGGGCTCTGGGGCCAACGTCCTGACTTTC
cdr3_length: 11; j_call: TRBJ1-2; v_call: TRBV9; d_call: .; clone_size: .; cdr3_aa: CASRGREGYTF; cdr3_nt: TGTGCCAGCAGGGGCCGGGAGGGCTACACCTTC
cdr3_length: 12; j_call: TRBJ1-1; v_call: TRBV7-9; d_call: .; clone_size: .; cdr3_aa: CASSLKGTEAFF; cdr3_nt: TGTGCCAGCAGCTTAAAGGGGACTGAAGCTTTCTTT